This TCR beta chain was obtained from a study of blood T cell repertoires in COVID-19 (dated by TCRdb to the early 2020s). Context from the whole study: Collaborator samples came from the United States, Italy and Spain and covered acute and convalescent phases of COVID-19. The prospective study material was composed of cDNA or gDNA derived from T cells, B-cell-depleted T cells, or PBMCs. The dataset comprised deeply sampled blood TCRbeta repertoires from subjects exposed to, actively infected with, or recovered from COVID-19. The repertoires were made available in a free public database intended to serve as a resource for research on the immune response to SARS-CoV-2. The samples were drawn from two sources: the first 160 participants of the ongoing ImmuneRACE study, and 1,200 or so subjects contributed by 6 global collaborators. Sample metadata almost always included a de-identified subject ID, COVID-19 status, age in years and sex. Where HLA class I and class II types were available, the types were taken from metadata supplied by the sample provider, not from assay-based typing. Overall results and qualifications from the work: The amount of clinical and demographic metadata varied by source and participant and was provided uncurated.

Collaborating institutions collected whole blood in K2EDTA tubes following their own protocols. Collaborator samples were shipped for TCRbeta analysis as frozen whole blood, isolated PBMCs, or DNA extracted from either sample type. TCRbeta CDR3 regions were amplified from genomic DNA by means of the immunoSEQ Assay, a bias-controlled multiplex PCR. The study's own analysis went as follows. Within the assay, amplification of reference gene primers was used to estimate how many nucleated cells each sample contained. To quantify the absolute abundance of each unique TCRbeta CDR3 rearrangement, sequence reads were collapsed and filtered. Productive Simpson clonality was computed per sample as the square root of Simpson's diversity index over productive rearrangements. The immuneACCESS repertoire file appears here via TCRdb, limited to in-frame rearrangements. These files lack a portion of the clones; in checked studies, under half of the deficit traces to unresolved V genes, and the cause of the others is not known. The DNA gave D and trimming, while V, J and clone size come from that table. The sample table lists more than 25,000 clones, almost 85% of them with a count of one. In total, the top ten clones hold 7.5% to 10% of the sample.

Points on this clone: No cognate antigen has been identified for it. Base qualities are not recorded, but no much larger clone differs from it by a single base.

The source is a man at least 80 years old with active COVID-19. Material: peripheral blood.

The CDR3 reads as follows: CAISESRVAGPDTQYF. The nucleotides are TGTGCCATCAGTGAGTCTAGGGTAGCGGGGCCAGATACGCAGTATTTT. The chain is encoded by TRBV10-3 joined to TRBJ2-3, and 8 bases in between align with TRBD2. V is trimmed back by 0 bases and J by 4 bases, and the junction contains 6 bases that no gene match accounts for. Taken from the germline V gene, the CDR1 and CDR2 loops are ENHRY and SYGVKD. The CDR3 goes from the cysteine to the phenylalanine over 16 residues. Of the read, only the CDR3 DNA is kept; its 48 bases are in frame from base 1.